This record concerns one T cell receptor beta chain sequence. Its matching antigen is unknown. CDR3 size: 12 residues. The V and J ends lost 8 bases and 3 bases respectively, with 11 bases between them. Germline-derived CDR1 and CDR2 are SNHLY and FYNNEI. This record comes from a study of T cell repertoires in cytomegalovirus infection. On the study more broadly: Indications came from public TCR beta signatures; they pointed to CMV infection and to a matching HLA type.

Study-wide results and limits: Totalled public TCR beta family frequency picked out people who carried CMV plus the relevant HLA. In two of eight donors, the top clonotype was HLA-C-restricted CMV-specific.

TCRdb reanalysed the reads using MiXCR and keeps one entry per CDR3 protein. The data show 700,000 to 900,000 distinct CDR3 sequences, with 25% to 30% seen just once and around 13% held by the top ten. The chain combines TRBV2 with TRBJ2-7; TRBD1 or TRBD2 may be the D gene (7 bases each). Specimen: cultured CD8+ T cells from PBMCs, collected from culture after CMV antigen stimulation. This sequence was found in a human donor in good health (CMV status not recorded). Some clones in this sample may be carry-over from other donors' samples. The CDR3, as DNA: TGTGCCAGCCAGGGGGGGCTCTACGAGCAGTACGTC. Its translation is CASQGGLYEQYV.